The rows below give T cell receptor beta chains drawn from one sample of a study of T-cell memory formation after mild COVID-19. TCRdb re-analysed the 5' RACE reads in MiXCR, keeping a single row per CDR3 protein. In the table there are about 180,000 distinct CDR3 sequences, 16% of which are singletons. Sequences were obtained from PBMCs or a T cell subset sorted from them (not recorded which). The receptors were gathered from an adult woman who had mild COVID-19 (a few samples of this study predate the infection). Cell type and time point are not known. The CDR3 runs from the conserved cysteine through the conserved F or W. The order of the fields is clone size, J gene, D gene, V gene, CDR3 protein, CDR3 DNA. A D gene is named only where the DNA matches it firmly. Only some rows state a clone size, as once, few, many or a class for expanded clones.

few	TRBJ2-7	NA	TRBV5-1	CASSELSYEQYF	TGCGCCAGCAGTGAACTTTCCTACGAGCAGTACTTC
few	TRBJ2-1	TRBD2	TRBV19	CASSIRGLAGDNEQFF	TGTGCCAGTAGTATAAGAGGACTAGCGGGAGACAATGAGCAGTTCTTC
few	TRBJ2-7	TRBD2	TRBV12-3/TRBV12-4	CASSSVAGGTYEQYF	TGTGCCAGCAGTTCCGTAGCGGGAGGCACCTACGAGCAGTACTTC
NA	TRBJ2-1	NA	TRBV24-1	CATSGPYSYNEQFF	TGTGCCACCAGTGGGCCGTACTCCTACAATGAGCAGTTCTTC
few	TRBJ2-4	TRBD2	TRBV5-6	CASSLALAGALEAKNIQYF	TGTGCCAGCAGCTTGGCATTAGCGGGAGCGCTAGAAGCCAAAAACATTCAGTACTTC
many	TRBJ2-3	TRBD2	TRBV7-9	CASSLVSGRTDTQYF	TGTGCCAGCAGCTTAGTTAGCGGGAGAACAGATACGCAGTATTTT
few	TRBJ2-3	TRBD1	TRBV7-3	CASSPSRGPTDTQYF	TGTGCCAGCAGCCCAAGCAGGGGGCCCACAGATACGCAGTATTTT
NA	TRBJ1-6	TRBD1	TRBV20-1	CSARDATGDNSPLHF	TGCAGTGCTAGAGACGCGACAGGGGACAATTCACCCCTCCACTTT
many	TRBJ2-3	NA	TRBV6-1	CASSLTGSTDTQYF	TGTGCCAGCAGTTTGACAGGTAGCACAGATACGCAGTATTTT
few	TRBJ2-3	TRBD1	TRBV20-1	CSASRAQGAGSDTQYF	TGCAGTGCTTCACGCGCCCAGGGGGCTGGTTCAGATACGCAGTATTTT
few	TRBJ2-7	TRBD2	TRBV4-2	CASSLTGTSGIYEQYF	TGTGCCAGCAGCCTGACCGGGACTAGCGGGATATACGAGCAGTACTTC
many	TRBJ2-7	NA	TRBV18	CASSPGGSYEQYF	TGTGCCAGCTCACCCGGAGGGTCCTACGAGCAGTACTTC
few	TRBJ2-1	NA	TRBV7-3	CASSLGGLNEQFF	TGTGCCAGCAGCTTAGGGGGATTGAATGAGCAGTTCTTC
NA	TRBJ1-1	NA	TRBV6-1	CASSKLQGEAFF	TGTGCCAGCAGTAAATTACAGGGTGAAGCTTTCTTT
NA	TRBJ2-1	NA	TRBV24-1	CATSVGLANYNEQFF	TGTGCCACCAGTGTAGGGCTAGCAAACTACAATGAGCAGTTCTTC
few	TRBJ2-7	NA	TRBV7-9	CASSWGRDDPYEQYF	TGTGCCAGCAGCTGGGGCAGGGACGACCCCTACGAGCAGTACTTC
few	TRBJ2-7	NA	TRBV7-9	CASSLDWRQYF	TGTGCCAGCAGCCTCGACTGGAGGCAGTACTTC
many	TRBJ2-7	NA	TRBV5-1	CASRGHLYEQYF	TGCGCCAGCAGAGGCCACCTCTACGAGCAGTACTTC
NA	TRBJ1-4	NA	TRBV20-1	CSAVGGEKLFF	TGCAGTGCTGTTGGGGGTGAAAAACTGTTTTTT
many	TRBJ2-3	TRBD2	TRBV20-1	CSATPPGTSAGYTDTQYF	TGCAGTGCAACCCCCCCCGGGACTAGCGCGGGATACACAGATACGCAGTATTTT
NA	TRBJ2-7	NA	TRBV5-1	CASSSPLRARYEQYF	TGCGCCAGCAGCTCCCCTCTCCGCGCCCGCTACGAGCAGTACTTC
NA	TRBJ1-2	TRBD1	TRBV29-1	CSVCPIGQGHGYTF	TGCAGCGTATGCCCCATCGGACAGGGACATGGCTACACCTTC
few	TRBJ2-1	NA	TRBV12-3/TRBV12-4	CASSLAPGSSYNEQFF	TGTGCCAGCAGTTTGGCCCCCGGGAGCTCCTACAATGAGCAGTTCTTC
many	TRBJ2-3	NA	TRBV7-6	CASSPAGGRADTQYF	TGTGCCAGCAGTCCCGCAGGGGGGCGCGCAGATACGCAGTATTTT
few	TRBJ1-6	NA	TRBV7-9	CASRSPGSSYNSPLHF	TGTGCCAGCCGTTCCCCAGGGAGCTCCTATAATTCACCCCTCCACTTT
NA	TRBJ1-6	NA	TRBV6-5	CASSYLDRGGRTLHF	TGTGCCAGCAGTTACTTGGACAGAGGGGGTAGAACCCTCCACTTT